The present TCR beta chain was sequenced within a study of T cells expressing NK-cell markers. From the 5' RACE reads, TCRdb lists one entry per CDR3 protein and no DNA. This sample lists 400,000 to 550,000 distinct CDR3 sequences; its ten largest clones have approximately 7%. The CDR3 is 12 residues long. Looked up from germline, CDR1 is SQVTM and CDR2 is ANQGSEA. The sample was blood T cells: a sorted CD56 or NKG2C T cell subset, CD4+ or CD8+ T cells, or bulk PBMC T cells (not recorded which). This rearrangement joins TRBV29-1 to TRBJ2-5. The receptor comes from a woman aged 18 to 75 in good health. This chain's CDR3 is CSVETSQETQYF.